A selection of T cell receptor beta chains follows, all from one sample in a study of vaccination and CD4 T cells after COVID-19. TCRdb reprocessed the PCR reads with MiXCR, giving one entry per CDR3 protein. The profile shows some 9,600 distinct CDR3 sequences, 45% to 55% of them singletons. Their target antigens are unknown. Specimen: CD4+ T cells from blood, cultured in vitro. The origin of the receptors is a human donor who had recovered from COVID-19. Each CDR3 is given with its conserved first and last residue. The D gene is left open where the match is weak. A clone size is listed for some rows: how often the clone was seen (once, few, many), or a class if it is expanded.

V	J	D	size	length	CDR3	DNA
TRBV19	TRBJ1-5	TRBD1	.	16	CASSNPGQGPNQPQHF	TGTGCCAGTAGTAACCCTGGACAGGGACCGAATCAGCCCCAGCATTTT
TRBV11-3	TRBJ2-5	.	few	14	CASSLGGDKETQYF	TGTGCCAGCAGCTTAGGGGGGGACAAAGAGACCCAGTACTTC
TRBV7-9	TRBJ2-1	.	.	11	CASSLGNEQFF	TGTGCCAGCAGCTTAGGTAATGAGCAGTTCTTC
TRBV2	TRBJ1-1	TRBD1	few	15	CASSEGTGRRTEAFF	TGTGCCAGCAGTGAAGGGACAGGGCGGAGGACTGAAGCTTTCTTT
TRBV7-2	TRBJ2-7	TRBD2	.	15	CASSLSSGFSYEQYF	TGTGCCAGCAGCTTAAGTAGCGGGTTCTCCTACGAGCAGTACTTC
TRBV27	TRBJ2-7	TRBD2	.	11	CASSFSGGQYF	TGTGCCAGCAGTTTCAGCGGGGGGCAGTACTTC
TRBV24-1	TRBJ2-5	TRBD2	few	15	CATSESAGAGETQYF	TGTGCCACCAGTGAATCAGCGGGGGCAGGGGAGACCCAGTACTTC
TRBV10-1	TRBJ2-3	.	.	12	CASSHAADTQYF	TGCGCCAGCAGCCACGCGGCAGATACGCAGTATTTT
TRBV11-3	TRBJ2-5	TRBD1	.	13	CASSSRGLETQYF	TGTGCCAGCAGCTCCAGGGGGCTGGAGACCCAGTACTTC
TRBV21-1	TRBJ1-1	.	.	12	CARERVNREAFF	TGTGCCAGAGAGAGGGTCAATCGTGAAGCTTTCTTT
TRBV2	TRBJ2-3	.	.	16	CASSEQGMGLADTQYF	TGTGCCAGCAGTGAGCAGGGTATGGGTTTGGCAGATACGCAGTATTTT
TRBV27	TRBJ2-7	TRBD1	.	15	CASSSSGTGGLKQYF	TGTGCCAGCAGTTCCTCCGGGACAGGGGGGCTCAAGCAGTACTTC
TRBV18	TRBJ2-3	TRBD2	.	16	CASSPGSGARGDTQYF	TGTGCCAGCTCACCTGGAAGCGGGGCCCGGGGGGATACGCAGTATTTT
TRBV11-3	TRBJ2-5	TRBD2	few	15	CASRSGLAGQETQYF	TGTGCCAGCAGATCAGGACTAGCGGGACAAGAGACCCAGTACTTC
TRBV6-4	TRBJ2-1	TRBD2	.	14	CASSRSGRYNEQFF	TGTGCCAGCAGTCGTAGCGGGAGGTACAATGAGCAGTTCTTC
TRBV11-2	TRBJ1-3	.	.	14	CASRLEHRGNTIYF	TGTGCCAGCAGGTTAGAACATAGAGGAAACACCATATATTTT
TRBV11-2	TRBJ2-1	TRBD2	.	15	CASSLERGDHNEQFF	TGTGCCAGCAGCTTAGAGCGGGGGGATCACAATGAGCAGTTCTTC
TRBV12-3/TRBV12-4	TRBJ2-5	.	.	14	CASSLDGDVETQYF	TGTGCCAGCAGTTTGGATGGGGATGTGGAGACCCAGTACTTC